This is a list of T cell receptor beta chains from one sample in a study of identical twins. A single record per CDR3 protein comes from TCRdb applying MiXCR to the 5' RACE reads. The sample includes fewer than 650,000 distinct CDR3 sequences, roughly 9.9% of them seen just once. Separately, the same data were catalogued under a study of yellow fever vaccine responses in identical twins.

Sequencing input: PBMCs. Every receptor here comes from a young woman in good health. Each CDR3 is given with its conserved first and last residue. A D gene is named only where the DNA matches it firmly. Some rows mark clone size as missing; the rest say once, few, many or name a class of expanded clone.

J gene	clone size	V gene	D gene	CDR3 protein	CDR3 DNA
TRBJ2-7	few	TRBV29-1	-	CSASRGLGKTYEQYF	TGCAGCGCCTCCCGAGGCCTTGGAAAAACCTACGAGCAGTACTTC
TRBJ1-1	few	TRBV28	-	CASRGATEAFF	TGTGCCAGCCGGGGGGCCACTGAAGCTTTCTTT
TRBJ2-3	many	TRBV29-1	TRBD2	CSARPGLAGADTQYF	TGCAGCGCTAGACCGGGACTAGCGGGAGCAGATACGCAGTATTTT
TRBJ1-1	few	TRBV20-1	-	CSASFGGPGTEAFF	TGCAGTGCCTCCTTTGGGGGCCCGGGCACTGAAGCTTTCTTT
TRBJ2-1	few	TRBV4-2	TRBD2	CASSQGAGLSYNEQFF	TGTGCCAGCAGCCAAGGTGCGGGACTAAGCTACAATGAGCAGTTCTTC
TRBJ2-7	many	TRBV6-5	-	CASSYSSGEQYF	TGTGCCAGCAGTTACTCGAGCGGCGAGCAGTACTTC
TRBJ1-1	few	TRBV6-1	-	CASSEEIGPESRAFF	TGTGCCAGCAGTGAAGAGATCGGCCCGGAATCTAGGGCTTTCTTT
TRBJ2-7	few	TRBV7-9	-	CASSLLSGGDYEQYF	TGTGCCAGCAGCTTATTATCAGGGGGGGACTACGAGCAGTACTTC
TRBJ1-5	-	TRBV6-1	-	CASRTDRRGNQPQHF	TGTGCCAGCAGAACAGACAGGAGGGGCAATCAGCCCCAGCATTTT
TRBJ1-1	few	TRBV20-1	TRBD1	CSAVTGVNTEAFF	TGCAGTGCCGTGACAGGGGTGAACACTGAAGCTTTCTTT
TRBJ2-7	-	TRBV12-3/TRBV12-4	-	CASSPLILREQYF	TGTGCCAGCAGTCCCTTAATCCTGCGCGAGCAGTACTTC
TRBJ2-1	many	TRBV7-9	-	CASIPGLEYNEQFF	TGTGCCAGCATCCCCGGGCTAGAGTACAATGAGCAGTTCTTC
TRBJ1-6	-	TRBV7-9	TRBD1	CASSSGGGSNSPLHF	TGTGCCAGCAGCTCAGGGGGCGGGAGCAATTCACCCCTCCACTTT
TRBJ2-4	-	TRBV3-1	-	CASSQSGLAKNIQYF	TGTGCCAGCAGCCAGAGCGGTTTAGCCAAAAACATTCAGTACTTC
TRBJ2-2	few	TRBV7-9	TRBD2	CASSLLAGGQNTGELFF	TGTGCCAGCAGCTTACTAGCGGGGGGCCAAAACACCGGGGAGCTGTTTTTT
TRBJ2-3	many	TRBV7-2	TRBD2	CASSAGTSAVTDTQYF	TGTGCCAGCAGCGCCGGGACTAGCGCTGTCACAGATACGCAGTATTTT
TRBJ2-1	few	TRBV20-1	TRBD2	CSASPLAAYNEQFF	TGCAGTGCTAGTCCCCTAGCGGCCTACAATGAGCAGTTCTTC
TRBJ2-7	-	TRBV12-3/TRBV12-4	-	CASSILGGRVEQYF	TGTGCCAGCAGCATACTGGGGGGCCGCGTCGAGCAGTACTTC
TRBJ2-1	-	TRBV12-5	-	CASLGVSYNEQFF	TGTGCTAGTCTGGGGGTCTCCTACAATGAGCAGTTCTTC
TRBJ2-1	-	TRBV24-1	-	CATSDSELYSYNEQFF	TGTGCCACCAGTGATTCAGAACTATACTCCTACAATGAGCAGTTCTTC
TRBJ1-5	-	TRBV20-1	-	CSAQHKDEGVNQPQHF	TGCAGTGCCCAGCATAAGGATGAGGGTGTAAATCAGCCCCAGCATTTT
TRBJ1-5	few	TRBV28	TRBD1	CASKGQGGNQPQHF	TGTGCCAGTAAGGGACAGGGGGGCAATCAGCCCCAGCATTTT
TRBJ2-1	few	TRBV20-1	-	CSARVIDPYNEQFF	TGCAGTGCTAGGGTTATCGATCCCTACAATGAGCAGTTCTTC
TRBJ2-2	-	TRBV12-3/TRBV12-4	TRBD1	CASSFRSGTGEAGELFF	TGTGCCAGCAGTTTTCGATCCGGGACAGGAGAAGCCGGGGAGCTGTTTTTT
TRBJ2-5	-	TRBV4-3	-	CASSQTFPETQYF	TGCGCCAGCAGCCAAACCTTCCCGGAGACCCAGTACTTC
TRBJ1-5	few	TRBV5-6	-	CASSPSGSHQPQHF	TGTGCCAGCAGCCCCTCGGGGTCCCATCAGCCCCAGCATTTT
TRBJ1-1	many	TRBV29-1	TRBD1	CSAGQGDTEAFF	TGCAGTGCGGGACAGGGGGACACTGAAGCTTTCTTT